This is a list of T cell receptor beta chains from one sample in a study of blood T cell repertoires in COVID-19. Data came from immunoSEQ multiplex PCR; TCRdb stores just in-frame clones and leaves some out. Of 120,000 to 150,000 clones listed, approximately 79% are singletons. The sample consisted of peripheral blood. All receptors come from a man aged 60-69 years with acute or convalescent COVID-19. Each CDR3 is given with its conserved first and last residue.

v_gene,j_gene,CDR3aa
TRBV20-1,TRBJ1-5,CSASSGYSNQPQHF
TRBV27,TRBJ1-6,CASSLTTGQGNSPLHF
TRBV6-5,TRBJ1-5,CASSYSSISNQPQHF
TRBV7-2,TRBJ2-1,CASSTGYNEQFF
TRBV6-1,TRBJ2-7,CASSETGNYEQYF
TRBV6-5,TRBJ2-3,CASRAESYSTDTQYF
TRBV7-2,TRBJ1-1,CASSLRRENTEAFF
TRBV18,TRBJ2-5,CASSPYRAGETQYF
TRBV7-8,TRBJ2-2,CASSPSGLAGRGNGELFF
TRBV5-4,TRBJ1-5,CASSLRGQGGSQPQHF
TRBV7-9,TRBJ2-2,CASSLWAGNTGELFF
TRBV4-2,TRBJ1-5,CASSQDRGQPQHF
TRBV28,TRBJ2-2,CATNTPTGELFF
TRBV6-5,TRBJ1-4,CASRATGGSEKLFF
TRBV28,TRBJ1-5,CASTPGQRWLQPQHF
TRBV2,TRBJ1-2,CASSGQGNYGYTF
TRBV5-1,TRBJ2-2,CASSTQDSNTGELFF
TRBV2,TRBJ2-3,CASSPERADTQYF
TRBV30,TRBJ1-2,CAWMERGMDYGYTF
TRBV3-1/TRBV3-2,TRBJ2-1,CASSLAAGAGTGVNEQFF
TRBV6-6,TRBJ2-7,CASSYGGSGDSYEQYF
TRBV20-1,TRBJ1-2,CSAWDRGGYTF
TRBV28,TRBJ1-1,CASHARTPLLAFF
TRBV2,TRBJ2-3,CASSDVGGSALSDTQYF